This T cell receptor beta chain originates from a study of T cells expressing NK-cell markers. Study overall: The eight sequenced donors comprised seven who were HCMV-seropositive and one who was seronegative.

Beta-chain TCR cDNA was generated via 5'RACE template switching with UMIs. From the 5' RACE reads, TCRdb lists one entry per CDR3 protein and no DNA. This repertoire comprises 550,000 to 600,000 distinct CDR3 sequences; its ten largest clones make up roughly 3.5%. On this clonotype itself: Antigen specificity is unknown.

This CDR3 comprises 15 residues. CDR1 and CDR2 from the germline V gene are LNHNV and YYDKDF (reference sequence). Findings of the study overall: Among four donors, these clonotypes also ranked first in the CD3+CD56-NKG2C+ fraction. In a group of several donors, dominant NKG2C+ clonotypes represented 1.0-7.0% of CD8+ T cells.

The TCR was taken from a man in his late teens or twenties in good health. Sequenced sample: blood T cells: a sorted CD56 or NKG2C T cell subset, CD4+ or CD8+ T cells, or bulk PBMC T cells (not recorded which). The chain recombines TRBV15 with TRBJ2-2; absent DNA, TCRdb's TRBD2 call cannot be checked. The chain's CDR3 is CASGGSHLNTGELFF.